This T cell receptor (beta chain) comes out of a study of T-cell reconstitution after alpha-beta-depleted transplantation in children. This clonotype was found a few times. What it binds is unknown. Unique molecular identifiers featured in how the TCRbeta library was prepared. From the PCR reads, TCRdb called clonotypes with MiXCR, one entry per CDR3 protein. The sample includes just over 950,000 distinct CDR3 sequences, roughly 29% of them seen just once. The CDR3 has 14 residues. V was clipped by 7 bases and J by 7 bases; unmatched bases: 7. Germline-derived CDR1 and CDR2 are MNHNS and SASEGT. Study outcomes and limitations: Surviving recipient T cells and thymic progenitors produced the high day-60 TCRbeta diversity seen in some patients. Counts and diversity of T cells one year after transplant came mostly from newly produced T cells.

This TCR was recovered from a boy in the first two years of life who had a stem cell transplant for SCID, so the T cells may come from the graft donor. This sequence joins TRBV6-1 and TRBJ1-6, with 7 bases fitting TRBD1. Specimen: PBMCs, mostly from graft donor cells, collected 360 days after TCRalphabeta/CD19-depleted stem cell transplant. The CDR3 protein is CASTLPRGNSPLHF. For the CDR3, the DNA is TGTGCCAGCACCCTACCCAGGGGGAATTCACCCCTCCACTTT.